What follows are 21 T cell receptor beta chains derived from one specimen sequenced in a study of T cell repertoires in cytomegalovirus infection. TCRdb fed the reads into MiXCR, producing one record per CDR3 protein. The table shows 150,000 to 160,000 distinct CDR3 sequences, with 23% occurring only once. The sample comprised PBMCs. These receptors were collected from a human donor in good health (CMV status not recorded). Some clones in this sample may be carry-over from other donors' samples.

For this clonotype: A much more abundant neighbour one base away suggests this may be a read error. The rearrangement links TRBV20-1 to TRBJ1-1; tentatively, D is TRBD1 (6 bases). This CDR3 has 16 residues. Germline CDR1 DFQATT, CDR2 SNEGSKA (reference sequence). CDR3 loop: CSARGGRRPMNTEALF. In DNA form, the CDR3 reads TGCAGTGCTAGGGGGGGGCGGAGACCTATGAACACTGAAGCTCTCTTT.

There are many counts of this clonotype. This rearrangement joins TRBV7-3 to TRBJ2-2; D may be TRBD2 (5 bases). This CDR3 spans 13 amino acids. V lost 5 bases and J lost 7, with 11 bases in between. In germline, CDR1 is SGHTA, CDR2 FQGTGA. The CDR3 is CASSNSRGGELFF. The CDR3 coding sequence is TGTGCCAGCAGCAACAGCCGGGGCGGGGAGCTGTTTTTT. The variable domain in full, with the rest retrieved from reference TRBV7-3 and TRBJ2-2, is GAGVSQTPSNKVTEKGKYVELRCDPISGHTALYWYRQSLGQGPEFLIYFQGTGAADDSGLPNDRFFAVRPEGSVSTLKIQRTERGDSAVYLCASSNSRGGELFFGEGSRLTVL.

V is TRBV2 and J is TRBJ2-4; a weak D match, TRBD2 (5 bases). Deletions cut 5 bases from V and 5 bases from J, with 16 bases between. The CDR3 loop spans 15 amino acids. Germline V gene lookup returns CDR1 SNHLY and CDR2 FYNNEI. The DNA for the CDR3 is TGTGCCAGCAGTTCCCGGGCGGGTGGCGAAAACATTCAGTACTTC. Amino acids: CASSSRAGGENIQYF.

This clonotype was counted between two and nine times. This chain links TRBV7-3 with TRBJ1-1; TRBD1 might be the D (6 bases). Germline V gene sequence: CDR1 SGHTA, CDR2 FQGTGA. V gave up 5 bases and J gave up 4 bases, with 14 bases separating them. CDR3 length equals 14 residues. The CDR3, as DNA: TGTGCCAGCAGCGCGAGCGGACAGAGCACTGAAGCTTTCTTT. The encoded protein is CASSASGQSTEAFF.

This clonotype was seen at least ten times. This chain links TRBV5-1 with TRBJ1-1; 9 nucleotides agree with TRBD1. After removal of 0 bases from V and 0 bases from J, the junction contained 6 bases not matched to a gene. This CDR3 has 17 residues. Germline CDR1 SGHRS, CDR2 YFSETQ. CDR3 nucleotide sequence: TGCGCCAGCAGCTTGGCTGACAGGGGGGGGATGAACACTGAAGCTTTCTTT. Translated, it gives CASSLADRGGMNTEAFF.

In this sample, this clonotype turned up many times. CDR3 coding DNA: TGTGCCAGCAGGTCCTCGGGGACAGATACGCAGTATTTT. This gives the protein CASRSSGTDTQYF. This chain uses TRBV7-2 with TRBJ2-3; a possible D gene is TRBD2 (5 bases). Germline assignment: CDR1 SGHTA and CDR2 FQGNSA. The CDR3 is 13 residues long. V was clipped by 6 bases and J by 3 bases, with 10 bases between them.

The chain couples TRBV11-2 to TRBJ2-1, with D unclear. V was shortened by 1 base and J by 6 bases, with 7 bases between the two germline ends. Looked up from germline, CDR1 is SGHAT and CDR2 is FQNNGV. This CDR3 spans 13 amino acids. The CDR3 here is CASSLALFNEQFF. Written as DNA, the CDR3 is TGTGCCAGCAGCTTAGCCCTTTTCAATGAGCAGTTCTTC.

The gene calls are TRBV20-1 and TRBJ2-5; 7 bases line up with TRBD1. Trimming took 7 bases from V and 5 from J; bases not matched to a gene: 7. The CDR3 loop spans 12 amino acids. Germline loops: CDR1 DFQATT, CDR2 SNEGSKA (reference sequence). As DNA, the CDR3 is TGCAGTGGGCAGGGGGTCGGGGAGACCCAGTACTTC. The encoded protein is CSGQGVGETQYF.

This clonotype was seen ten or more times. CDR3 in amino acids: CASSLRAGEGSPLHF. The CDR3 region has the DNA TGTGCCAGCAGCTTAAGGGCAGGGGAGGGTTCACCCCTCCACTTT. The chain uses TRBV7-8 and TRBJ1-6, with D maybe TRBD1 (6 bases). Germline V gives CDR1 SGHVS, CDR2 FQNEAQ. The CDR3 sequence is 15 residues long. V lost 2 bases, J lost 9 bases, and 14 bases lay in between. The variable domain in full, with the rest retrieved from reference TRBV7-8 and TRBJ1-6, is GAGVSQSPRYKVAKRGQDVALRCDPISGHVSLFWYQQALGQGPEFLTYFQNEAQLDKSGLPSDRFFAERPEGSVSTLKIQRTQQEDSAVYLCASSLRAGEGSPLHFGNGTRLTVT.

Many counts were recorded for this clonotype. The rearrangement links TRBV7-8 to TRBJ1-6; 7 bases agree with TRBD1. Germline V gene sequence: CDR1 SGHVS, CDR2 FQNEAQ. Trimming cost V 5 bases and J 3 bases; bases outside gene matches: 4. This CDR3 contains 15 residues. The CDR3 is CASSNRQGYNSPLHF. DNA for the CDR3: TGTGCCAGCAGCAACAGACAGGGCTATAATTCACCCCTCCACTTT.

V is TRBV28 and J is TRBJ1-5, with D possibly matching TRBD1 (5 bases). With 8 bases removed from V and 3 bases from J, the gap between germline ends came to 8 bases. Germline CDR1 is MDHEN and CDR2 is SYDVKM. There are 12 residues in the CDR3. In DNA, the CDR3 is TGTGCCAGCCAGGGTTCCAATCAGCCCCAGCATTTT. This encodes CASQGSNQPQHF.

This clonotype has a handful of counts. The genes are TRBV7-8 and TRBJ1-1, with a possible D match to TRBD1 (6 bases). CDR1 is SGHVS and CDR2 is FQNEAQ in the germline V gene. The CDR3 sequence is 14 residues long. The V gene lost 6 bases and the J gene lost 0 bases, with 11 bases spanning the gap. The CDR3 loop is CASRQTGLNTEAFF. CDR3 DNA: TGTGCCAGCAGACAGACAGGCCTGAACACTGAAGCTTTCTTT.

The V call is TRBV28, the J call TRBJ1-5, with D hard to call. CDR3 size: 14 residues. Germline V lookup: CDR1 MDHEN, CDR2 SYDVKM. Between the trimmed V and J ends, which lost 2 bases and 2 bases, there was a span of 7 bases. CDR3 DNA: TGTGCCAGCAGTTTAGTACGGGGCAATCAGCCCCAGCATTTT. Translation gives CASSLVRGNQPQHF. Looking up the rest from reference TRBV28 and TRBJ1-5 gives the full variable domain: DVKVTQSSRYLVKRTGEKVFLECVQDMDHENMFWYRQDPGLGLRLIYFSYDVKMKEKGDIPEGYSVSREKKERFSLILESASTNQTSMYLCASSLVRGNQPQHFGDGTRLSIL.

This chain uses TRBV18 with TRBJ2-7; tentative D call: TRBD2 (6 bases). V was pared by 3 bases and J by 5 bases, with 14 bases between. The CDR3 has 14 residues. Germline CDR1 KGHSH, CDR2 LQKENI. CDR3 DNA sequence: TGTGCCAGCTCACCGGGGGGTGTCCAGGACGAGCAGTACTTC. Translating gives CASSPGGVQDEQYF.

The rearrangement uses TRBV19 and TRBJ2-5; D is perhaps TRBD2 (6 bases). The V gene's germline CDR1 is LNHDA and CDR2 SQIVND (reference sequence). This CDR3 spans 16 amino acids. V lost 6 bases, J lost 2 bases, and 19 bases lay in between. The CDR3 DNA reads as TGTGCCAGTAGACGCGGGGCCGGGGGACGACAAGAGACCCAGTACTTC. It codes for CASRRGAGGRQETQYF.

The chain combines TRBV28 with TRBJ1-3, with D unresolved. V was clipped by 6 bases and J by 0 bases, with 21 bases between them. CDR1 is MDHEN, CDR2 SYDVKM, per germline. The CDR3 is 18 residues long. The CDR3 nucleotides are TGTGCCAGCAGCCCCCCGGGATGGGATGGGGACTCTGGAAACACCATATATTTT. Its translation is CASSPPGWDGDSGNTIYF.

The chain employs TRBV20-1 and TRBJ2-7; 9 bases fit TRBD1. Germline V gene sequence: CDR1 DFQATT, CDR2 SNEGSKA (reference sequence). This CDR3 contains 15 residues. The J segment lost 0 bases and the V segment lost 2 bases, leaving 5 bases of the junction unmatched. CDR3 nucleotide sequence: TGCAGTGCTAGACCCGACAGGGGGAACTCCTACGAGCAGTACTTC. This translates into CSARPDRGNSYEQYF.

This clonotype was observed a handful of times. This chain connects TRBV19 to TRBJ1-1; possible D gene TRBD1, 6 bases. In germline, CDR1 is LNHDA, CDR2 SQIVND (reference sequence). The CDR3 consists of 14 residues. The V end lost 8 bases, the J end lost 1 base, and 14 bases lay between the germline ends. The CDR3 DNA reads TGTGCCAGTTCTACAGGGTTGGGGAACACTGAAGCTTTCTTT. It yields the protein CASSTGLGNTEAFF. The variable domain in full, with the rest retrieved from reference TRBV19 and TRBJ1-1, is DGGITQSPKYLFRKEGQNVTLSCEQNLNHDAMYWYRQDPGQGLRLIYYSQIVNDFQKGDIAEGYSVSREKKESFPLTVTSAQKNPTAFYLCASSTGLGNTEAFFGQGTRLTVV.

The chain uses TRBV29-1 and TRBJ2-6; TRBD1 matches at 7 bases. V dropped 7 bases and J dropped 0; count of bases not matched to a gene: 3. The CDR3 has 14 amino acids. The germline V gene encodes CDR1 SQVTM and CDR2 ANQGSEA. This CDR3 reads CSARDSSGANVLTF. CDR3 nucleotides: TGCAGCGCCAGGGACAGCTCTGGGGCCAACGTCCTGACTTTC.

This clonotype occurred a few times. V gene TRBV7-6 combines with J gene TRBJ2-7; 10 bases align to TRBD2. The CDR3 totals 16 residues. The V segment lost 5 bases and the J segment 6 bases; nucleotides outside the gene matches: 13. Germline CDR1 reads SGHVS; CDR2 reads FNYEAQ. The CDR3 DNA sequence: TGTGCCAGCAGCGGGCTAGCGGGAGTGCCCTTTGGCGAGCAGTACTTC. This codes for CASSGLAGVPFGEQYF.

The rearrangement uses TRBV28 and TRBJ2-1; weak D call: TRBD2 (6 bases). Looked up from germline, CDR1 is MDHEN and CDR2 is SYDVKM. The CDR3 contains 12 residues. Deletions cut 4 bases from V and 12 bases from J, with 13 bases between. For the CDR3, the DNA is TGTGCCAGCAGTTCCGGGACTCTGAGGCAGTTCTTC. Encoded protein: CASSSGTLRQFF.